This T cell receptor (beta chain) was documented in a study of shared clonotypes between healthy human individuals. Whole-study findings and limits: In this cohort, only blood was sampled, and tissue repertoires likely differ.

Germline CDR1 reads SGHAT; CDR2 reads FQDESV (reference sequence). V was trimmed by 6 bases and J by 9 bases, leaving 12 bases between them. The CDR3 runs 12 residues. Several immunoSEQ 96-well plates shared each subset's DNA, each plate a replicate. Using immunoSEQ multiplex PCR, the repertoire was profiled, and TCRdb retains in-frame clones only, with some absent. The sample lists 450,000 to 500,000 clones, around 79% seen once, with about 12% in the top ten. Those who donated were healthy HIV-negative adults, with no recent acute infections or vaccinations reported. Only one count was recorded for this clone. Antigen unknown.

Specimen: PBMCs. This receptor was identified in a woman aged 40 to 50 in good health. Some clones in this sample may be carry-over from other donors' samples. The chain carries TRBV11-1 and TRBJ2-1; D is unclear. CDR3 nucleotides: TGTGCCAGCAGGAAAGCAGGTTTTGAGCAGTTCTTC. This codes for CASRKAGFEQFF.